This T cell receptor (beta chain) was sequenced in a study of blood T cell repertoires in COVID-19. The CDR3 is 14 residues long. Germline V lookup: CDR1 LNHDA, CDR2 SQIVND (reference sequence). V dropped 0 bases and J dropped 5 bases, with 7 bases sitting between them. Profiled with immunoSEQ multiplex PCR; TCRdb holds only in-frame clones, not every one. This sample has about 270,000 clones, with roughly 86% found just once. The sequence was collected from a man in his forties or fifties with active or convalescent COVID-19. The chain couples TRBV19 to TRBJ1-4; D is uncertain. The specimen sequenced was peripheral blood. CDR3 residues: CASSIESGNEKLFF. The CDR3, as DNA: TGTGCCAGTAGTATAGAAAGTGGCAATGAAAAACTGTTTTTT.